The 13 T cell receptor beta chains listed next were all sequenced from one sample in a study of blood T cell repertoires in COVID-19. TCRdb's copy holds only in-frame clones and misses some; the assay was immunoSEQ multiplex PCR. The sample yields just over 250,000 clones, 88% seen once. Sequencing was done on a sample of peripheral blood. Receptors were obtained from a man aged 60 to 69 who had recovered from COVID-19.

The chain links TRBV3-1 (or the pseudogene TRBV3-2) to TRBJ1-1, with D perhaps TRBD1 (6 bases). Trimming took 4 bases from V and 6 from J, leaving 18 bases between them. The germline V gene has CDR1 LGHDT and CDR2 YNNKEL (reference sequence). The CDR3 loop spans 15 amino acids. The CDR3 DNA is TGTGCCAGCAGCCCCATAATACAGGGTTCGGCTGAAGCTTTCTTT. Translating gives CASSPIIQGSAEAFF.

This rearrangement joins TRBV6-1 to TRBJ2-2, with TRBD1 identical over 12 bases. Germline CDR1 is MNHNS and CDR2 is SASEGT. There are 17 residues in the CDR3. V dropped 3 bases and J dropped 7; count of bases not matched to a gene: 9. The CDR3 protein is CASSDLRDRGPLGELFF. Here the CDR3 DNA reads TGTGCCAGCAGTGATCTCCGGGACAGGGGGCCTCTCGGGGAGCTGTTTTTT.

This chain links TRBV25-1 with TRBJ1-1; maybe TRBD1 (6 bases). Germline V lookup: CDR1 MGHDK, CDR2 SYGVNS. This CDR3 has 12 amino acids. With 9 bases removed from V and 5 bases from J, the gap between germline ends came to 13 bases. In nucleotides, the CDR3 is TGTGCCAGTGACAGGTCAGGAACTGAAGCTTTCTTT. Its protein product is CASDRSGTEAFF.

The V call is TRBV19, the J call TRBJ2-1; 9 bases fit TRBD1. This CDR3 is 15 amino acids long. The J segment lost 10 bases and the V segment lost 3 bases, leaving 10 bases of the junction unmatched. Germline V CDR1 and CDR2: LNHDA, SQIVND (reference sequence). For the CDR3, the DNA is TGTGCCAGTAGTATCGAACGGTACAGGGGGCAAGAGCAGTTCTTC. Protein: CASSIERYRGQEQFF.

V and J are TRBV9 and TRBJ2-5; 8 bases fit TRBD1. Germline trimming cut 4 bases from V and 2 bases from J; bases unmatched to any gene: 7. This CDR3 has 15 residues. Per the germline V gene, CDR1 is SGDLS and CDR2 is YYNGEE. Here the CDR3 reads CASSPGTGRQETQYF. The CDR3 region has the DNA TGTGCCAGCAGCCCTGGGACAGGTCGACAAGAGACCCAGTACTTC.

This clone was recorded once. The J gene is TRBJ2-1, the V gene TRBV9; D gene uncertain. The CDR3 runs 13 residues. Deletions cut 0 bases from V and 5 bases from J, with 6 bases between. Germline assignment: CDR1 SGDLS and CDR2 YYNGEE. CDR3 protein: CASSVELHNEQFF. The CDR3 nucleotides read TGTGCCAGCAGCGTAGAACTACACAATGAGCAGTTCTTC.

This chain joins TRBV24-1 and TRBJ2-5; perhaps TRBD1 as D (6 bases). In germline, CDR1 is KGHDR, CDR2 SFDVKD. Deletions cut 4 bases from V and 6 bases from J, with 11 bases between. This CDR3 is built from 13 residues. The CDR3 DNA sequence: TGTGCCACCAGTGAAACAGGGCTGAAGACCCAGTACTTC. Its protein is CATSETGLKTQYF.

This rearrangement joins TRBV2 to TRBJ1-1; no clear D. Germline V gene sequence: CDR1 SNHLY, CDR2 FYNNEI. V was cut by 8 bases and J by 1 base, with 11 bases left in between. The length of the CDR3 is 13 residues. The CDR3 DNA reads TGTGCCAGCCAGTTGTCCTGGAACACTGAAGCTTTCTTT. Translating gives CASQLSWNTEAFF.

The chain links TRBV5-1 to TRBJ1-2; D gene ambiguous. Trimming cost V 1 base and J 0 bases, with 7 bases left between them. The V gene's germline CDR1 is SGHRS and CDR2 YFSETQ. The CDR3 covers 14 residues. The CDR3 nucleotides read TGCGCCAGCAGCTTGCTGGCCTCTAACTATGGCTACACCTTC. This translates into CASSLLASNYGYTF.

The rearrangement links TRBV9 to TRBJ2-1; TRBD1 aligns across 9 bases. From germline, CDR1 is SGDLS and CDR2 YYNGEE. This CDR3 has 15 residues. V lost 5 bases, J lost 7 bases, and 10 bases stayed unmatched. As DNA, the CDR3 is TGTGCCAGCAGGGCCGCCGGGACAGGGATTAATGAGCAGTTCTTC. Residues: CASRAAGTGINEQFF.

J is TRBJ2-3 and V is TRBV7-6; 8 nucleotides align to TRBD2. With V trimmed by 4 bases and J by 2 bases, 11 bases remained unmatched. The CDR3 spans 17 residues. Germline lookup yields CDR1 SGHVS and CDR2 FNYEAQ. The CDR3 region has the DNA TGTGCCAGCAGCTCCCTAGGGGCGGGGGGCCCCACAGATACGCAGTATTTT. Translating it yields CASSSLGAGGPTDTQYF.

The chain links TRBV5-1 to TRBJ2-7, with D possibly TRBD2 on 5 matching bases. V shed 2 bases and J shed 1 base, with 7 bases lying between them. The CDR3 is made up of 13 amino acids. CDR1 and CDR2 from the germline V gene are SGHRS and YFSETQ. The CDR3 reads CASSFPGSYEQYF. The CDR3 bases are TGCGCCAGCAGCTTTCCGGGATCCTACGAGCAGTACTTC.

The CDR3 nucleotides read TGTGCCAGCAGCTTCAGAACACAGGGAGACAGGGGGTCGAGTGAGCAGTTCTTC. This encodes CASSFRTQGDRGSSEQFF. The chain employs TRBV7-2 and TRBJ2-1; TRBD1 aligns across 9 bases. The germline V gene encodes CDR1 SGHTA and CDR2 FQGNSA. Trimming at V came to 3 bases and at J to 9 bases, leaving 18 bases not matched to a gene. This CDR3 contains 18 residues.